The clone carrying this TCR beta chain was detected ten times or more. Antigen unknown. Time point in this sample: persistent/refractory GD, antithyroid drugs over 5 years with positive TRAb. The authors made the TCR library using RNA they extracted from PBMCs. The data derive from a study of regulatory T cells in long-lasting Graves disease. For TCR beta, libraries came from iRepertoire HTBI primers and Arm-PCR of CDR3 regions. Per the authors' pipeline: Analysis of the samples identified approximately 63 TRBV and around 13 TRBJ segments. TCRdb reprocessed the multiplex PCR reads with MiXCR, giving one entry per CDR3 protein. Here the V and J calls rest on TCRdb's processing, not on the authors' analysis. Here the sample spans approximately 400,000 distinct CDR3 sequences, around 21% being singletons. In germline, CDR1 is MNHEY, CDR2 SMNVEV (reference sequence). The CDR3 contains 15 residues. V lost 4 bases to trimming and J lost 1 base, with 13 bases between them.

Regarding the study as a whole: Because few samples were included, accuracy may have been lower.

The sequence came from a female donor with Graves disease. This sample comprised peripheral blood mononuclear cells (PBMCs), obtained when the disease was refractory, from a patient treated with antithyroid drugs. The chain uses TRBV27 and TRBJ1-1; D might be TRBD1 (6 bases). The CDR3 DNA is TGTGCCAGCAGTTCTTTTAGGGGGGGGAACACTGAAGCTTTCTTT. Encoded protein: CASSSFRGGNTEAFF.